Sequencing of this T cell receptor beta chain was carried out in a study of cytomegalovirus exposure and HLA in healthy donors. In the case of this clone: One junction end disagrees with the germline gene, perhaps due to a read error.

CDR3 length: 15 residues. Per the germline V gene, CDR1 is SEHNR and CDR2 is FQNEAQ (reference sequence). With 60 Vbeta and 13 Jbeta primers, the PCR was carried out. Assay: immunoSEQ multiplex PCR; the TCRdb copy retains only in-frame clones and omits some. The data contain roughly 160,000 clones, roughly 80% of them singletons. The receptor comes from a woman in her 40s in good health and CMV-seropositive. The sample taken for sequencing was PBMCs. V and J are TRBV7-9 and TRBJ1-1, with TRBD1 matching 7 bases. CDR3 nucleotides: TGTGCCAGCATCTTATCCACAGGGGTGAACACTGAAGCTTTCTTT. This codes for CASILSTGVNTEAFF.